The next 32 T cell receptor beta chains were all read from a single sample in a study of human T cells and chemical hapten exposure. Stated time point: pre-sensitization, week 0. Stated treatment: therapeutic diphenylcyclopropenone sensitization with weekly scalp DPC. Via MiXCR, TCRdb re-called the RACE reads, giving one row per CDR3 protein. The repertoire holds 180,000 or so distinct CDR3 sequences, with almost 30% as singletons. The sample was whole blood, taken in connection with sensitization to the hapten diphenylcyclopropenone (DPC). The receptors shown here come from a young woman with alopecia areata. Some clones in this sample may be carry-over from other donors' samples.

This clonotype was counted many times. The chain carries TRBV28 and TRBJ1-5, with D hard to call. Between the trimmed V and J ends, which lost 7 bases and 5 bases, there was a span of 9 bases. CDR1 is MDHEN and CDR2 is SYDVKM in the germline V gene. The CDR3 extends over 12 amino acids. CDR3 residues: CASMTLDQPQHF. The CDR3 DNA reads TGTGCCAGCATGACCCTGGATCAGCCCCAGCATTTT.

This rearrangement joins TRBV29-1 to TRBJ1-1, with 11 nucleotides matching TRBD1. The V segment lost 6 bases and the J segment 3 bases; nucleotides outside the gene matches: 6. The CDR3 extends over 14 amino acids. Per the germline V gene, CDR1 is SQVTM and CDR2 is ANQGSEA. CDR3 sequence: CSVGTGGYDTEAFF. In nucleotides, the CDR3 is TGCAGCGTGGGGACAGGGGGTTACGACACTGAAGCTTTCTTT. Using reference TRBV29-1 and TRBJ1-1 for the parts outside the CDR3, the full variable domain is SAVISQKPSRDICQRGTSLTIQCQVDSQVTMMFWYRQQPGQSLTLIATANQGSEATYESGFVIDKFPISRPNLTFSTLTVSNMSPEDSSIYLCSVGTGGYDTEAFFGQGTRLTVV.

The chain has TRBV29-1 and TRBJ1-1; possible D gene TRBD1, 5 bases. Germline CDR1 SQVTM, CDR2 ANQGSEA. Trimming left V 0 bases short and J 1 base short, with 9 bases between. CDR3 size: 14 residues. In DNA form, the CDR3 reads TGCAGCGTTGAAGAACAGGACACGAACACTGAAGCTTTCTTT. Translating it yields CSVEEQDTNTEAFF.

The chain couples TRBV6-5 to TRBJ1-5; TRBD1 matches at 10 bases. The CDR3 length is 15 residues. The trim removed 5 bases at V and 6 bases at J, leaving 7 bases unmatched. Germline V gene lookup returns CDR1 MNHEY and CDR2 SVGAGI. The CDR3 DNA reads as TGTGCCAGCAGTGACAGGGGGCATCACGCTCAGCCCCAGCATTTT. As protein: CASSDRGHHAQPQHF.

This clonotype was found a few times. This chain uses TRBV9 with TRBJ1-5, with D possibly being TRBD1 (5 bases). The V gene's germline CDR1 is SGDLS and CDR2 YYNGEE. Trimming removed 7 bases from V and 4 bases from J, with 15 bases in between. The CDR3 extends over 14 amino acids. The CDR3 reads CASLFGRGNQPQHF. The CDR3 nucleotides are TGTGCCAGCCTCTTCGGGCGGGGGAATCAGCCCCAGCATTTT.

This clonotype was counted a few times. The chain combines TRBV7-8 with TRBJ2-1, with TRBD1 matching over 7 bases. Germline CDR1 is SGHVS and CDR2 is FQNEAQ. V was pared by 5 bases and J by 4 bases, with 5 bases of the junction left unmatched. The CDR3 has 14 residues. The CDR3 nucleotides are TGTGCCAGCAGCCGACAGGGCGCTTACAATGAGCAGTTCTTC. Its translation: CASSRQGAYNEQFF.

CDR3 in DNA: TGTGCCATCAGTGATGAGACAAGGGCCAATCAGCCCCAGCATTTT. Translating it yields CAISDETRANQPQHF. This sequence joins TRBV10-3 and TRBJ1-5, with D hard to call. Per the germline V gene, CDR1 is ENHRY and CDR2 is SYGVKD. V was shortened by 3 bases and J by 3 bases, with 12 bases between the two germline ends. The CDR3 is 15 residues long.

This rearrangement joins TRBV20-1 to TRBJ2-3; D unresolved. CDR1 DFQATT and CDR2 SNEGSKA come from the germline V gene (reference sequence). V gave up 2 bases and J gave up 2 bases, with 11 bases separating them. The CDR3 extends over 14 amino acids. Here the CDR3 DNA reads TGCAGTGCTAGATCCGGGTCCCTCACAGATACGCAGTATTTT. It yields the protein CSARSGSLTDTQYF.

V is TRBV4-3 and J is TRBJ2-1; TRBD1 agrees at 7 bases. The CDR3 totals 13 residues. Germline V gene sequence: CDR1 LGHNA, CDR2 YSLEER. Germline trimming cut 4 bases from V and 12 bases from J; bases unmatched to any gene: 9. Here the CDR3 DNA reads TGCGCCAGCAGCCTCGACAGGGTTTTAGGGCAGTTCTTC. It translates to CASSLDRVLGQFF.

The chain uses TRBV6-1 and TRBJ1-3; a possible D gene is TRBD1 (6 bases). Trimming left V 6 bases short and J 0 bases short, with 15 bases between. There are 16 residues in the CDR3. Germline V gives CDR1 MNHNS, CDR2 SASEGT. The CDR3 here is CASRTLGQSSGNTIYF. The DNA of the CDR3 is TGTGCCAGCAGAACACTCGGACAGAGCTCTGGAAACACCATATATTTT.

This clonotype has at least ten counts. Here the CDR3 DNA reads TGCAGCGTTGGCGACTACAATCAGCCCCAGCATTTT. Residues: CSVGDYNQPQHF. V usage is TRBV29-1 and J usage is TRBJ1-5; unclear D gene. The germline V gene has CDR1 SQVTM and CDR2 ANQGSEA. The V and J ends lost 4 bases and 3 bases respectively, with 7 bases between them. The CDR3 sequence is 12 residues long.

The V and J genes are TRBV29-1 and TRBJ2-3; D ambiguous. The CDR3 covers 12 residues. CDR1 is SQVTM and CDR2 is ANQGSEA in the germline V gene. The V gene lost 6 bases and the J gene lost 3 bases, with 10 bases spanning the gap. The CDR3, as DNA: TGCAGCGTCAACGTAGGGACAGATACGCAGTATTTT. The encoded protein is CSVNVGTDTQYF.

The V gene is TRBV4-2, the J gene TRBJ2-7; no clear D. V lost 0 bases, J lost 3 bases, and 6 bases lay in between. Germline V lookup: CDR1 LGHNA, CDR2 YNFKEQ. This CDR3 has 13 residues. DNA for the CDR3: TGTGCCAGCAGCCAAGATGGGGTCTACGAGCAGTACTTC. It encodes CASSQDGVYEQYF.

This chain joins TRBV28 and TRBJ1-3; the D is unclear. This CDR3 spans 16 amino acids. In germline, CDR1 is MDHEN, CDR2 SYDVKM. Deletions cut 8 bases from V and 3 bases from J, with 20 bases between. Here the CDR3 DNA reads TGTGCCAGCGGCCTGCTTGGACGGGGAGGTGGAAACACCATATATTTT. Translated: CASGLLGRGGGNTIYF. Based on the CDR3 plus reference TRBV28 and TRBJ1-3, the full variable domain is DVKVTQSSRYLVKRTGEKVFLECVQDMDHENMFWYRQDPGLGLRLIYFSYDVKMKEKGDIPEGYSVSREKKERFSLILESASTNQTSMYLCASGLLGRGGGNTIYFGEGSWLTVV.

The chain uses TRBV12-3 or TRBV12-4 and TRBJ2-5; TRBD2 is a possible D gene (6 bases). The CDR3 runs 14 residues. V was shortened by 6 bases and J by 2 bases, with 13 bases between the two germline ends. The CDR3 DNA follows: TGTGCCAGCAGGGGTGAGGGAGGACAAGAGACCCAGTACTTC. It translates to CASRGEGGQETQYF.

V usage is TRBV28 and J usage is TRBJ2-5; no definite D call. Between the trimmed V and J ends, which lost 6 bases and 5 bases, there was a span of 13 bases. Germline V gene lookup returns CDR1 MDHEN and CDR2 SYDVKM. The CDR3 has 13 amino acids. As DNA, the CDR3 is TGTGCCAGCAGACTATATCTGGCGGAGACCCAGTACTTC. Its protein product is CASRLYLAETQYF.

The genes are TRBV5-7 and TRBJ1-5; tentatively, D is TRBD1 (5 bases). TRBV5-7 is an ORF; its function is uncertain. The ends were cut back, 4 bases at V and 4 bases at J, with 15 bases in the middle. The CDR3 spans 15 residues. The CDR3, as DNA: TGTGCCAGCAGCCGGGGGGTGAGCGGAAATCAGCCCCAGCATTTT. Encoded protein: CASSRGVSGNQPQHF.

This clonotype was seen only a few times. The chain carries TRBV7-2 and TRBJ1-2; the match to TRBD1 covers 8 bases. The CDR3 spans 15 residues. The junction had 9 bases not matched to a gene; V was cut back by 1 base and J by 8 bases. Germline CDR1 SGHTA, CDR2 FQGNSA. CDR3 loop: CASSLGNRGVEGYTF. In DNA, the CDR3 is TGTGCCAGCAGCTTAGGGAACAGGGGGGTTGAAGGCTACACCTTC.

The rearrangement joins TRBV11-2 to TRBJ2-1; D not certain. The CDR3 loop spans 13 amino acids. The germline V and J ends were trimmed by 4 bases and 7 bases, with 11 bases remaining between them. The germline V gene has CDR1 SGHAT and CDR2 FQNNGV. The chain's CDR3 is CASSSPNTNEQFF. CDR3 coding DNA: TGTGCCAGCAGCTCTCCAAACACAAATGAGCAGTTCTTC.

This chain connects TRBV29-1 to TRBJ2-1; 7 nucleotides agree with TRBD2. The junction had 15 bases not matched to a gene; V was cut back by 0 bases and J by 10 bases. The germline V gene has CDR1 SQVTM and CDR2 ANQGSEA. There are 16 residues in the CDR3. CDR3 residues: CSVEDRGRAGVREQFF. CDR3 bases: TGCAGCGTTGAAGATCGGGGTCGCGCGGGAGTACGAGAGCAGTTCTTC.

The chain carries TRBV3-1 and TRBJ2-7, with D hard to call. CDR1 and CDR2 from the germline V gene are LGHDT and YNNKEL (reference sequence). The CDR3 loop spans 17 amino acids. With 3 bases removed from V and 2 bases from J, the gap between germline ends came to 20 bases. The CDR3 coding sequence is TGTGCCAGCAGCCAGAATTTCCCCCGAGGACGGCCCTACGAGCAGTACTTC. The encoded protein is CASSQNFPRGRPYEQYF.

This clonotype was found a few times. V and J are TRBV5-6 and TRBJ1-2; unclear D gene. Trimming took off 0 bases at V and 8 bases at J, with 8 bases between the two ends. The CDR3 consists of 12 residues. Germline V gene lookup returns CDR1 SGHDT and CDR2 YYEEEE. The CDR3 DNA reads as TGTGCCAGCAGCTTGGGGTCGCGGGGCTACACCTTC. This translates into CASSLGSRGYTF.

The chain links TRBV2 to TRBJ2-7; D unresolved. CDR1 and CDR2 (germline): SNHLY, FYNNEI. The CDR3 totals 12 residues. Trimming stripped 1 base from V and 1 base from J, with 2 bases between. CDR3 sequence: CASSEVSYEQYF. DNA of the CDR3: TGTGCCAGCAGTGAAGTGTCCTACGAGCAGTACTTC.

V and J are TRBV11-2 and TRBJ1-1, with 7 bases lining up with TRBD1. This CDR3 has 18 residues. The trim removed 7 bases at V and 0 bases at J, leaving 17 bases unmatched. The germline V gene has CDR1 SGHAT and CDR2 FQNNGV. CDR3 nucleotides: TGTGCCAGCATCAAGGCTGACAGGGCCAACTTCATGAACACTGAAGCTTTCTTT. Translation: CASIKADRANFMNTEAFF.

The chain is built from TRBV20-1 and TRBJ1-2; no reliable D call. This CDR3 is 12 amino acids long. Germline V gene sequence: CDR1 DFQATT, CDR2 SNEGSKA (reference sequence). V lost 4 bases, J lost 5 bases, and 11 bases lay in between. The CDR3 sequence is CSATLANYGYTF. CDR3 nucleotides: TGCAGTGCTACATTAGCCAATTATGGCTACACCTTC.

This clonotype turned up a few times. The chain links TRBV6-5 to TRBJ2-3; TRBD2 agrees at 12 bases. V lost 8 bases and J lost 1; bases outside the gene matches: 4. The CDR3 is 15 amino acids. CDR1 and CDR2 (germline): MNHEY, SVGAGI. This CDR3 reads CASARLAGGTDTQYF. DNA for the CDR3: TGTGCCAGCGCCCGACTAGCGGGAGGCACAGATACGCAGTATTTT.

This chain joins TRBV30 and TRBJ2-3, with TRBD1 identical over 10 bases. Germline loops: CDR1 GTSNPN, CDR2 SVGIG (reference sequence). The CDR3 extends over 17 amino acids. The V gene end was trimmed by 3 bases and the J gene end by 2 bases; junction bases not matched to a gene: 11. Here the CDR3 reads CAWRTGQGTSHTDTQYF. Written as DNA, the CDR3 is TGTGCCTGGAGGACGGGACAGGGGACATCTCACACAGATACGCAGTATTTT.

This clonotype came up a few times. This chain links TRBV10-3 with TRBJ1-1; D may be TRBD1 (5 bases). The CDR3 contains 13 residues. V shed 3 bases and J shed 6 bases, with 11 bases lying between them. Germline V gives CDR1 ENHRY, CDR2 SYGVKD. Written as DNA, the CDR3 is TGTGCCATCAGTGATCAGGGCCGAGCTGAAGCTTTCTTT. Translating gives CAISDQGRAEAFF.

This chain connects TRBV28 to TRBJ2-3; possibly TRBD1 or TRBD2 for D (5 bases each). The germline CDR1 and CDR2 sequences are MDHEN and SYDVKM. Trimming shortened V by 7 bases and J by 6 bases, and 17 bases separated the two germline ends. The CDR3 spans 14 residues. DNA for the CDR3: TGTGCCAGCATACGGACGGGGCCACTGGATACGCAGTATTTT. It translates to CASIRTGPLDTQYF.

The sample holds a few counts of this clonotype. The genes are TRBV7-8 and TRBJ1-2; 9 bases are a match to TRBD1. Trimming at V came to 3 bases and at J to 8 bases, leaving 4 bases not matched to a gene. The CDR3 sequence is 13 residues long. The germline V gene has CDR1 SGHVS and CDR2 FQNEAQ. CDR3 region: CASSFGQGRGYTF. The CDR3 bases are TGTGCCAGCAGCTTCGGACAGGGGAGGGGCTACACCTTC. Full variable domain (outside the CDR3, taken from reference TRBV7-8 and TRBJ1-2): GAGVSQSPRYKVAKRGQDVALRCDPISGHVSLFWYQQALGQGPEFLTYFQNEAQLDKSGLPSDRFFAERPEGSVSTLKIQRTQQEDSAVYLCASSFGQGRGYTFGSGTRLTVV.

The chain has TRBV10-2 and TRBJ1-1, with D possibly TRBD1 on 6 matching bases. Trimming took off 2 bases at V and 5 bases at J, with 12 bases between the two ends. The CDR3 sequence is 14 residues long. Germline CDR1 and CDR2: WSHSY and SAAADI. CDR3 region: CASSENRVVTEAFF. CDR3 DNA sequence: TGCGCCAGCAGTGAGAACAGGGTGGTGACTGAAGCTTTCTTT.

V gene TRBV20-1 combines with J gene TRBJ1-6; 7 bases align to TRBD1. CDR1 DFQATT and CDR2 SNEGSKA come from the germline V gene (reference sequence). Trimming cost V 3 bases and J 2 bases; bases outside gene matches: 4. CDR3 size: 15 residues. The chain's CDR3 is CSARNRGPYNSPLHF. CDR3 bases: TGCAGTGCTAGGAACAGGGGCCCCTATAATTCACCCCTCCACTTT.